These T cell receptor beta chains were read from a single sample in a study of T cells after yellow fever vaccination. TCRdb passed the 5' RACE reads through MiXCR, listing each CDR3 protein once. The sample holds 340,000 or so distinct CDR3 sequences, about an eighth seen once. The sample was CD4+ T cells sorted from PBMCs, taken 15 days after the yellow fever booster vaccination. These receptors were collected from a man aged 18 to 30 who received the YFV17D yellow fever vaccine. Each CDR3 is given with its conserved first and last residue. D genes are given only for firm matches. For some rows the clone size is stated as once, few or many, or as a class when expanded; others skip it.

few,TRBV11-2,-,TRBJ2-1,TGTGCCAGCAGCTTATTTGTATCGGGGAGATACAATGAGCAGTTCTTC,CASSLFVSGRYNEQFF
-,TRBV28,TRBD2,TRBJ2-1,TGTGCCAGCAGTTTCATAGCGGGGGGATACAATGAGCAGTTCTTC,CASSFIAGGYNEQFF
few,TRBV5-1,-,TRBJ2-7,TGCGCCAGCAGCTCTGACAGTGGCGAGCAGTACTTC,CASSSDSGEQYF
many,TRBV5-4,TRBD2,TRBJ2-3,TGTGCCAGCAGCTTCTGGAACGGGGGGGCTGGAGATACGCAGTATTTT,CASSFWNGGAGDTQYF
-,TRBV18,-,TRBJ1-1,TGTGCCAGCTCACCATATAGACAGAACACTGAAGCTTTCTTT,CASSPYRQNTEAFF
-,TRBV20-1,-,TRBJ1-4,TGCAGTGCTCAGAACCCAGACAGGACCAAACTGTTTTTT,CSAQNPDRTKLFF
few,TRBV6-1,TRBD1,TRBJ1-5,TGTGCCAGCCTTGGGACAGGGGGAGGCCAGCCCCAGCATTTT,CASLGTGGGQPQHF
few,TRBV14,-,TRBJ1-4,TGTGCCAGCAGCCAAGATAGTGAAAAACTGTTTTTT,CASSQDSEKLFF
few,TRBV7-3,-,TRBJ2-5,TGTGCCAGCAGTACCGGACCGCAAGAGACCCAGTACTTC,CASSTGPQETQYF
few,TRBV28,TRBD2,TRBJ2-5,TGTGCCAGCAGATCTAGCGGGGGAGCACAAGAGACCCAGTACTTC,CASRSSGGAQETQYF
-,TRBV4-1,-,TRBJ1-5,TGCGCCAGCAGCCGGGGGGGATTTGCAGGGGCCCGTCAGCCCCAGCATTTT,CASSRGGFAGARQPQHF